The 6 T cell receptor beta chains presented below share a single source sample, sequenced in a study of CD8 T cells in Susac syndrome. Random hexamers were used to reverse transcribe the RNA input (about 0.5 to 1 ug). TCRdb analysed the immunoSEQ multiplex PCR reads with MiXCR anew, one entry per CDR3 protein. The sample contains under 250,000 distinct CDR3 sequences, around 95% of which appear only once. The sample comprised CD4+ T cells from PBMCs. Source of these receptors: a human donor with multiple sclerosis.

The V call is TRBV7-9, the J call TRBJ2-3; 8 bases match TRBD2. The CDR3 has 16 amino acids. The V and J ends lost 3 bases and 3 bases, in that order; junction bases with no gene match: 8. Germline values: CDR1 SEHNR, CDR2 FQNEAQ (reference sequence). The CDR3 spells CASSLIGGGATDTQYF. The DNA for the CDR3 is TGTGCCAGCAGCTTGATCGGGGGGGGAGCTACAGATACGCAGTATTTT.

The rearrangement uses TRBV27 and TRBJ1-4, with 7 bases matching TRBD1. CDR3 size: 15 residues. With V trimmed by 4 bases and J by 8 bases, 10 bases remained unmatched. Per germline, CDR1 MNHEY and CDR2 SMNVEV (reference sequence). The CDR3 spells CASSYRQGGGEKLFF. DNA of the CDR3: TGTGCCAGCAGTTATCGGCAGGGGGGAGGAGAAAAACTGTTTTTT.

V gene TRBV29-1 combines with J gene TRBJ2-2; unclear D gene. The CDR3 spans 13 residues. Trimming removed 3 bases at V and 7 bases at J, with 12 bases between. Germline assignment: CDR1 SQVTM and CDR2 ANQGSEA. The CDR3 sequence: CSVEFSAHGELFF. CDR3 DNA: TGCAGCGTTGAGTTTTCAGCTCACGGGGAGCTGTTTTTT.

The chain recombines TRBV2 with TRBJ2-6; 9 bases align to TRBD1. Germline loops: CDR1 SNHLY, CDR2 FYNNEI. The V and J ends lost 5 bases and 0 bases, in that order; junction bases with no gene match: 8. CDR3 length: 18 residues. CDR3 coding DNA: TGTGCCAGCAGTCGACAGGGGGGTTTCCGCTCTGGGGCCAACGTCCTGACTTTC. Protein sequence: CASSRQGGFRSGANVLTF.

The rearrangement links TRBV24-1 to TRBJ2-3; D might be TRBD2 (6 bases). CDR3 length: 16 amino acids. The V end lost 3 bases, the J end lost 1 base, and 13 bases lay between the germline ends. CDR1 is KGHDR, CDR2 SFDVKD, per germline. In nucleotides, the CDR3 is TGTGCCACCAGTGATCCGACTAGTTTGGGCACAGATACGCAGTATTTT. Translated, it gives CATSDPTSLGTDTQYF.

As to this clonotype: In this CDR3 the conserved last residue, phenylalanine or tryptophan, is missing, so a read error is likely. The chain has TRBV29-1 and TRBJ2-7, with 9 bases lining up with TRBD1. The CDR3 runs to 14 residues. With V trimmed by 6 bases and J by 0 bases, 6 bases remained unmatched. Germline lookup yields CDR1 SQVTM and CDR2 ANQGSEA. The CDR3 reads CSVRQGGSSYEQYS. DNA for the CDR3: TGCAGCGTGCGACAGGGGGGTAGCTCCTACGAGCAGTACTCC.